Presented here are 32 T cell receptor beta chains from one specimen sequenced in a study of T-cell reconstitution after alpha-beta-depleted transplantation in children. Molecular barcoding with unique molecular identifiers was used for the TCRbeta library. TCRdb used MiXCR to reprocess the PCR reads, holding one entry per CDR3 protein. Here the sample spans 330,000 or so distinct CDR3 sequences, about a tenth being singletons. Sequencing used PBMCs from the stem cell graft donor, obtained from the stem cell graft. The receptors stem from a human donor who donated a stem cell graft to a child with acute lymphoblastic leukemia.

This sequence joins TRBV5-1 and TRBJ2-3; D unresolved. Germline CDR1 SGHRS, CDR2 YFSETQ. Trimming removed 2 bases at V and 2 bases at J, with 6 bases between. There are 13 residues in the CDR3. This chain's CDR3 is CASSFPPTDTQYF. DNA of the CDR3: TGCGCCAGCAGCTTTCCGCCCACAGATACGCAGTATTTT.

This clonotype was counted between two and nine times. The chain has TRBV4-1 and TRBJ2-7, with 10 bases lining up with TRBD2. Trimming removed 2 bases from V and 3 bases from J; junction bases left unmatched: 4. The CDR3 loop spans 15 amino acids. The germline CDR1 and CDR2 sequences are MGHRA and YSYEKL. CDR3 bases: TGCGCCAGCAGCCAATCTAGCGGGAGCAACTACGAGCAGTACTTC. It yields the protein CASSQSSGSNYEQYF.

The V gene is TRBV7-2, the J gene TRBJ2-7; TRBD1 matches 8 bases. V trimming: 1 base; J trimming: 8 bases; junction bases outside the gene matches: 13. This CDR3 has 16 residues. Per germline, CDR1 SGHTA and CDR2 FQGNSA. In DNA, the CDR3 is TGTGCCAGCAGCTTAGGCCTCCAGGGGGCTCGAACCAAGCAGTACTTC. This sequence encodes CASSLGLQGARTKQYF.

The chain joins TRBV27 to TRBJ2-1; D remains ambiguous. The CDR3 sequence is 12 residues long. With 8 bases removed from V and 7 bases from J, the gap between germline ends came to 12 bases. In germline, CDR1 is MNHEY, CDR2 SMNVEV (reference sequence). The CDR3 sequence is CASGQLGNEQFF. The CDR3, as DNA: TGTGCCAGCGGCCAGTTGGGAAATGAGCAGTTCTTC.

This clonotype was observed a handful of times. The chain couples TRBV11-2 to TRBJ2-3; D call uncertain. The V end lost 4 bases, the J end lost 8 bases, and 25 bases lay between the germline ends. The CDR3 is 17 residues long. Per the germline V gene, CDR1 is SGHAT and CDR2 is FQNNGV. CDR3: CASSSLIIPPPAFTQYF. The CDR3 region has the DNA TGTGCCAGCAGCTCGCTCATCATACCGCCCCCCGCGTTTACGCAGTATTTT.

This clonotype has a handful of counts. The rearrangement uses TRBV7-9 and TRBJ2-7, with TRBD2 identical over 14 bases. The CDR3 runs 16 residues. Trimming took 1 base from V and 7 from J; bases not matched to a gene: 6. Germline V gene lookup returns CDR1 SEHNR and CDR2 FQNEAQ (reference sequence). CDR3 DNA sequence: TGTGCCAGCAGCTTAGGGGGACTAGCGGGAGTTGGAGAGCAGTACTTC. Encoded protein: CASSLGGLAGVGEQYF.

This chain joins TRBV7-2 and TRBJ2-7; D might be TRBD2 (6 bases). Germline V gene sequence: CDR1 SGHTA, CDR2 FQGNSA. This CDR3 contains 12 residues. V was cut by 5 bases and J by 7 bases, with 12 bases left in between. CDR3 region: CASSDGREEQYF. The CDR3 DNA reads TGTGCCAGCAGCGATGGGCGGGAAGAGCAGTACTTC.

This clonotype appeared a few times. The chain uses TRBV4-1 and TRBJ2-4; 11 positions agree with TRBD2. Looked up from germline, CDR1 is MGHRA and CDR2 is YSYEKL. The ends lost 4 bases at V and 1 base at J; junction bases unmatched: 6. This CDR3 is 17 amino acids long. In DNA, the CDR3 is TGCGCCAGCAGCCGAGCGGGACTAGCGGACGCCAAAAACATTCAGTACTTC. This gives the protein CASSRAGLADAKNIQYF.

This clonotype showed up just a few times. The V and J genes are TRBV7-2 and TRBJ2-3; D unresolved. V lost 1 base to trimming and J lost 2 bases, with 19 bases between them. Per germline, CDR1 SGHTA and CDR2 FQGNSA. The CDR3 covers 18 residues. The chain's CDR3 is CASSLGLSWGLHTDTQYF. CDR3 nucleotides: TGTGCCAGCAGCTTAGGCTTAAGTTGGGGTCTCCACACAGATACGCAGTATTTT. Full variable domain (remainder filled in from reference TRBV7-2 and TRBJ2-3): GAGVSQSPSNKVTEKGKDVELRCDPISGHTALYWYRQSLGQGLEFLIYFQGNSAPDKSGLPSDRFSAERTGGSVSTLTIQRTQQEDSAVYLCASSLGLSWGLHTDTQYFGPGTRLTVL.

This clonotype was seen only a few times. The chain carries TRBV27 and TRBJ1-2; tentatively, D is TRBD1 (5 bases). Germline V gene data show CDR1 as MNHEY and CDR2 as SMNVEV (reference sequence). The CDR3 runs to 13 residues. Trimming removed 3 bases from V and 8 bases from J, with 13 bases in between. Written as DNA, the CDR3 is TGTGCCAGCAGTTTCGGCGGGGGGGAGGGCTACACCTTC. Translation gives CASSFGGGEGYTF.

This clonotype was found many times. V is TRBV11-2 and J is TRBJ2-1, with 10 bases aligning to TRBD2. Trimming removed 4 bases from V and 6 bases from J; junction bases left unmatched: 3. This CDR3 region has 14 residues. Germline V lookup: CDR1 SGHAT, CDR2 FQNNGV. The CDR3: CASSSIAGGNEQFF. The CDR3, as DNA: TGTGCCAGCAGCTCAATAGCGGGAGGCAATGAGCAGTTCTTC.

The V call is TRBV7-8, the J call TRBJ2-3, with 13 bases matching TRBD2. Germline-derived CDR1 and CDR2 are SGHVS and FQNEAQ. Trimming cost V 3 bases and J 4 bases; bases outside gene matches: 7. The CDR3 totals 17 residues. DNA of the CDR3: TGTGCCAGCAGCTTCCTGACTAGCGGGAGGATCCCAGATACGCAGTATTTT. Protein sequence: CASSFLTSGRIPDTQYF.

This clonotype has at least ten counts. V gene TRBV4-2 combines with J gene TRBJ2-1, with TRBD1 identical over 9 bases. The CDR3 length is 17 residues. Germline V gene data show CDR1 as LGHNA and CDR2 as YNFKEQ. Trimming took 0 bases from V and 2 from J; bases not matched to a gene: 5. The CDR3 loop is CASSQDLGQGPYNEQFF. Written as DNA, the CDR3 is TGTGCCAGCAGCCAAGATCTGGGACAGGGACCCTACAATGAGCAGTTCTTC.

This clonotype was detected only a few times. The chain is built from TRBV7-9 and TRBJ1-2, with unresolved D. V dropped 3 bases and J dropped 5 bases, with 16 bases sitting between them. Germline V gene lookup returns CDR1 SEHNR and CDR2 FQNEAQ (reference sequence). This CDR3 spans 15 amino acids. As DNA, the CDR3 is TGTGCCAGCAGCTTGGCAGGAGAGGGAACTTATGGCTACACCTTC. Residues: CASSLAGEGTYGYTF. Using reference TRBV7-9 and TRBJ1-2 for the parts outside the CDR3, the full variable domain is DTGVSQNPRHKITKRGQNVTFRCDPISEHNRLYWYRQTLGQGPEFLTYFQNEAQLEKSRLLSDRFSAERPKGSFSTLEIQRTEQGDSAMYLCASSLAGEGTYGYTFGSGTRLTVV.

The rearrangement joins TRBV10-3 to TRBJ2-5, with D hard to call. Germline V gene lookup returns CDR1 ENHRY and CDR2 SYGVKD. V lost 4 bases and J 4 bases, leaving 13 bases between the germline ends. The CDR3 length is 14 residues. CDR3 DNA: TGTGCCATCAGTGTACGTCAATCCGGAGAGACCCAGTACTTC. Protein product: CAISVRQSGETQYF.

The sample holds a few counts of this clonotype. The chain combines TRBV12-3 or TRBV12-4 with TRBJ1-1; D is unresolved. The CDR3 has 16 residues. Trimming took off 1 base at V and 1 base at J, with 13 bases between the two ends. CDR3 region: CASSLGPLSKNTEAFF. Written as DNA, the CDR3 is TGTGCCAGCAGTTTAGGACCGTTGTCGAAGAACACTGAAGCTTTCTTT.

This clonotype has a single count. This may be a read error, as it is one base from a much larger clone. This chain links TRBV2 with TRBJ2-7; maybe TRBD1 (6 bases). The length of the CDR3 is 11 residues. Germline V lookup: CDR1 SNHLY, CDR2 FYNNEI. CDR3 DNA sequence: TGTGCCAGCAGTGAATCGACCCCAGGGGACTTC. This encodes CASSESTPGDF.

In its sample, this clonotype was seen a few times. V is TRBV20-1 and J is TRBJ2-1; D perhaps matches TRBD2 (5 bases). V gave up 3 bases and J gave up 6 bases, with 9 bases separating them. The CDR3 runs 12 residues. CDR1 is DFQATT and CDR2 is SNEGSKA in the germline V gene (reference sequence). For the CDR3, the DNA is TGCAGTGCTAGTCGGAGCGGCAATGAGCAGTTCTTC. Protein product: CSASRSGNEQFF.

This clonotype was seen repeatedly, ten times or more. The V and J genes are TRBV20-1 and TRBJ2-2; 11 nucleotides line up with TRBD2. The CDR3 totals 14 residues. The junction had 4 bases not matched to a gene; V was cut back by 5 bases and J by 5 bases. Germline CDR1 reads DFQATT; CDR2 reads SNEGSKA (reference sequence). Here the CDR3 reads CSASLAGGTGELFF. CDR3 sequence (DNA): TGCAGTGCTTCCCTAGCGGGAGGAACCGGGGAGCTGTTTTTT.

The CDR3 loop is CSARSGVNQPQHF. Here the CDR3 DNA reads TGCAGTGCTAGATCCGGGGTCAATCAGCCCCAGCATTTT. The chain links TRBV20-1 to TRBJ1-5; D is unclear. The germline gives CDR1 DFQATT, CDR2 SNEGSKA (reference sequence). The germline V and J ends were trimmed by 2 bases and 3 bases, with 8 bases remaining between them. The CDR3 extends over 13 amino acids.

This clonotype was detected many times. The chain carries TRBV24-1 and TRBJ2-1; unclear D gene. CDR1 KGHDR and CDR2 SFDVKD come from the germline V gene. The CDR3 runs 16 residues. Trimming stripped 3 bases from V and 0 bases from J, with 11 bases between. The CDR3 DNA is TGTGCCACCAGTGATAAAACAATGAGCTCCTACAATGAGCAGTTCTTC. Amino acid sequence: CATSDKTMSSYNEQFF.

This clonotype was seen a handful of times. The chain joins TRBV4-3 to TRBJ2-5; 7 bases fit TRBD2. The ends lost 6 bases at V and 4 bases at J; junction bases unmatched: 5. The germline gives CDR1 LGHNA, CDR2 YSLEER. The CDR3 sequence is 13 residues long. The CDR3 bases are TGCGCCAGCAGTCGGGAGGTTGGAGAGACCCAGTACTTC. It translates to CASSREVGETQYF.

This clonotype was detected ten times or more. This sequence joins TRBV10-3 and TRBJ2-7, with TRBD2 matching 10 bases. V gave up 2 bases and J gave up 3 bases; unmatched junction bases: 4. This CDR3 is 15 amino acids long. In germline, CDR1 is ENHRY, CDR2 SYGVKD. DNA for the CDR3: TGTGCCATCAGTGAGGTCCCTAGCGGGGGCTACGAGCAGTACTTC. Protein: CAISEVPSGGYEQYF.

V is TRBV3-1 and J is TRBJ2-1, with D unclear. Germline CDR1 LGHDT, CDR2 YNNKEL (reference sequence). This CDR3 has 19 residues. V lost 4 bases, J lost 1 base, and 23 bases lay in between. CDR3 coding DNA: TGTGCCAGCAGCCCGCCGGGTACGCGCGGCCACCCGTCCTACAATGAGCAGTTCTTC. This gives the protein CASSPPGTRGHPSYNEQFF.

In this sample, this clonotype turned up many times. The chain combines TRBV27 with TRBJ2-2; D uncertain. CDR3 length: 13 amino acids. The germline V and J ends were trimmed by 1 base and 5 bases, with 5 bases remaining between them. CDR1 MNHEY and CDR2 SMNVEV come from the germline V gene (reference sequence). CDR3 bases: TGTGCCAGCAGTTTATTGGGGACCGGGGAGCTGTTTTTT. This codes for CASSLLGTGELFF.

CDR3 nucleotide sequence: TGCGCCAGCACCGCCCGACTAGCGGGAGCCTACAATGAGCAGTTCTTC. It encodes CASTARLAGAYNEQFF. This chain connects TRBV5-1 to TRBJ2-1; TRBD2 matches 12 bases. The length of the CDR3 is 16 residues. J gave up 2 bases and V 6 bases, and 6 bases lay outside the gene matches. Germline loops: CDR1 SGHRS, CDR2 YFSETQ. Full variable domain (outside the CDR3, taken from reference TRBV5-1 and TRBJ2-1): KAGVTQTPRYLIKTRGQQVTLSCSPISGHRSVSWYQQTPGQGLQFLFEYFSETQRNKGNFPGRFSGRQFSNSRSEMNVSTLELGDSALYLCASTARLAGAYNEQFFGPGTRLTVL.

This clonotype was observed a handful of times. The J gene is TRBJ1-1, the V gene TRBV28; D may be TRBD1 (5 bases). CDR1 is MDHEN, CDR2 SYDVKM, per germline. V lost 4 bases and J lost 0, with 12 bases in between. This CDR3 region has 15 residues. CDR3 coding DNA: TGTGCCAGCAGTTCTACGGACACCTTGAACACTGAAGCTTTCTTT. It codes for CASSSTDTLNTEAFF.

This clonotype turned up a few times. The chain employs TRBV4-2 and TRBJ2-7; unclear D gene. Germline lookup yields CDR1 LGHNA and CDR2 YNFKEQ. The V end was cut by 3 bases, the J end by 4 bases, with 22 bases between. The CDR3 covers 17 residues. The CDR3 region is CASSHTTGAQISYEQYF. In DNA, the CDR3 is TGTGCCAGCAGCCACACGACCGGAGCGCAAATTAGTTACGAGCAGTACTTC.

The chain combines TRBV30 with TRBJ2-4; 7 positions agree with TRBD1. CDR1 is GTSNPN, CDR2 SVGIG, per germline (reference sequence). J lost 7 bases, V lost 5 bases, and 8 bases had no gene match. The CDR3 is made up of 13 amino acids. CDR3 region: CAWPPQGVNIQYF. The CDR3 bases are TGTGCCTGGCCCCCGCAGGGGGTTAACATTCAGTACTTC.

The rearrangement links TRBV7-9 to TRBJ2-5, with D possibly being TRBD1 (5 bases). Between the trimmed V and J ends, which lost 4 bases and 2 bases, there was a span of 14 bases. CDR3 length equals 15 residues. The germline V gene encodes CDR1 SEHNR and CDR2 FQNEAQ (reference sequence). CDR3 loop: CASSSRWTQQETQYF. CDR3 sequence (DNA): TGTGCCAGCAGCTCGCGCTGGACACAGCAAGAGACCCAGTACTTC.

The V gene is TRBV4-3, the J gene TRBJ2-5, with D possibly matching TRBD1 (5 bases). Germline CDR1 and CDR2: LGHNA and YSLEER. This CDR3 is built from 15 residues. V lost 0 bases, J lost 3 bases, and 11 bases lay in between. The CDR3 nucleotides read TGCGCCAGCAGCCAAGATTTTAGGGGTGAAGAGACCCAGTACTTC. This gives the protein CASSQDFRGEETQYF.

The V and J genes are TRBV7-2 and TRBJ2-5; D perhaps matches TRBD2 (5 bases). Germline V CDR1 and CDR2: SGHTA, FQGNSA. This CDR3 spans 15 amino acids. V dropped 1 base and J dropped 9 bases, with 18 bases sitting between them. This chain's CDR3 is CASSLGGARGYSQYF. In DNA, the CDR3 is TGTGCCAGCAGCTTAGGAGGAGCTCGGGGATATTCCCAGTACTTC.